The sequence of this TCR beta chain was determined in a study of CD8 T cells in ankylosing spondylitis. Study-wide findings and caveats: The study looked at matched synovial fluid samples from ankylosing spondylitis patients. Disease-linked clones were reported to be significantly enriched there. Disease-linked clones had a CD8+ phenotype and relatively low frequency in peripheral blood. Roughly 8 highly homologous variants made up a TCR beta motif that seemed to typify ankylosing spondylitis blood. In synovial fluid and blood from reactive arthritis, some motif variants were previously reported.

TCRdb independently ran MiXCR on the 5' RACE reads; one entry per CDR3 protein. Among 250,000 or so distinct CDR3 sequences listed, 20% to 30% were seen once. This clonotype was seen a handful of times. What it binds is unknown. This CDR3 spans 13 amino acids. Germline values: CDR1 MNHEY, CDR2 SMNVEV (reference sequence). V was pared by 3 bases and J by 2 bases, with 7 bases between. Sequencing input: blood, either unsorted or a sorted T cell fraction (not recorded which). The chain combines TRBV27 with TRBJ1-1; D is uncertain. The source is a male donor with ankylosing spondylitis or in good health (not recorded which). The CDR3 loop reads CASSFSLNTEAFF. CDR3 DNA: TGTGCCAGCAGTTTCTCCCTAAACACTGAAGCTTTCTTT.